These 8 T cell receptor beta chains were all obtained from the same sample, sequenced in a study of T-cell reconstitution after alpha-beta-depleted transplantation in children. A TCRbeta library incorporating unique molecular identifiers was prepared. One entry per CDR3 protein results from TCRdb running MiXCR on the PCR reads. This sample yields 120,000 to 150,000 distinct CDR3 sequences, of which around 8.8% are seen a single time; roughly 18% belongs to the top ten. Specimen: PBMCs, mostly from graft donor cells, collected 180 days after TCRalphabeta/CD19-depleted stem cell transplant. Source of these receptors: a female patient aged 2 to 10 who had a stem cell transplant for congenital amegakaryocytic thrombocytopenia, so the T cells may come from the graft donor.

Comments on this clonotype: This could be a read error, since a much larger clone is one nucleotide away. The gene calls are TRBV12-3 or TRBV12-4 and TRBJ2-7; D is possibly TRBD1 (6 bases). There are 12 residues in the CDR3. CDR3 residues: CASSSRGYEHYF. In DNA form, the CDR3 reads TGTGCCAGCAGTTCCAGGGGTTACGAGCACTACTTC.

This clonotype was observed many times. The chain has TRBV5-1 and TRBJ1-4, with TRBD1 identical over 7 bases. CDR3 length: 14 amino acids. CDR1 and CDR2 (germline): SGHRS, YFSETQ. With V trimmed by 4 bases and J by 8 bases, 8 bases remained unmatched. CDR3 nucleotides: TGCGCCAGCAGCCCCGGGACAGTGGAGGAAAAACTGTTTTTT. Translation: CASSPGTVEEKLFF.

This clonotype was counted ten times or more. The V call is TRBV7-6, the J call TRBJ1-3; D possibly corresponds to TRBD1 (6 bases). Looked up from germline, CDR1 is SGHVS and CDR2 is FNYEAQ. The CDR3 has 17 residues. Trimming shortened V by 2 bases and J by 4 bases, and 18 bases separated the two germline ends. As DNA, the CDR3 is TGTGCCAGCAGCTTAAGGATACGGGGGCCGGCGGGAAACACCATATATTTT. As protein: CASSLRIRGPAGNTIYF. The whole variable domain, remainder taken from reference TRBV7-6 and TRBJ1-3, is GAGVSQSPRYKVTKRGQDVALRCDPISGHVSLYWYRQALGQGPEFLTYFNYEAQQDKSGLPNDRFSAERPEGSISTLTIQRTEQRDSAMYRCASSLRIRGPAGNTIYFGEGSWLTVV.

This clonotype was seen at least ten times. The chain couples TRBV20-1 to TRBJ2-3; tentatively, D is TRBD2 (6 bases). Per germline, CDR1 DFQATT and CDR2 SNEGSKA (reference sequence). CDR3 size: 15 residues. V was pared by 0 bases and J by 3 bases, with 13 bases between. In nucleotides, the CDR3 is TGCAGTGCTAGAGATCATACGCGGGAAACAGATACGCAGTATTTT. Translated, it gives CSARDHTRETDTQYF.

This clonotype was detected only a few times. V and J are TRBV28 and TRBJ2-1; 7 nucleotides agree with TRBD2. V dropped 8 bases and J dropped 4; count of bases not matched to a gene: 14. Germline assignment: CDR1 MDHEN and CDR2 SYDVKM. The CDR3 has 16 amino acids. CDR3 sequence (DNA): TGTGCCAGCCGGAGCCTCCGCGGGGGTCCTTACAATGAGCAGTTCTTC. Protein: CASRSLRGGPYNEQFF.

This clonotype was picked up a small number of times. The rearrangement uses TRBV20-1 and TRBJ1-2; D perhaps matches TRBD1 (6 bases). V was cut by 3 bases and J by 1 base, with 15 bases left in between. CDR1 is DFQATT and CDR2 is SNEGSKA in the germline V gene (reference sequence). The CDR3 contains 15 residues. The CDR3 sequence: CSASASDSFNYGYTF. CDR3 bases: TGCAGTGCTAGTGCCTCGGACAGCTTTAACTATGGCTACACCTTC.

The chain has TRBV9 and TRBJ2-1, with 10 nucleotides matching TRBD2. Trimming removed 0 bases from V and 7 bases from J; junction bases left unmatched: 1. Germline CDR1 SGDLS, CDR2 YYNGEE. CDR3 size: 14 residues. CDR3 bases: TGTGCCAGCAGCGTAGGAGCGGGAGGGAATGAGCAGTTCTTC. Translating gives CASSVGAGGNEQFF. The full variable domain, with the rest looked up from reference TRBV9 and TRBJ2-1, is DSGVTQTPKHLITATGQRVTLRCSPRSGDLSVYWYQQSLDQGLQFLIQYYNGEERAKGNILERFSAQQFPDLHSELNLSSLELGDSALYFCASSVGAGGNEQFFGPGTRLTVL.

CDR3 in amino acids: CASSVSKGTGELFF. In nucleotides, the CDR3 is TGTGCCAGCAGTGTCTCGAAGGGCACCGGGGAGCTGTTTTTT. This sequence joins TRBV2 and TRBJ2-2, with D uncertain. V lost 4 bases and J lost 4, with 10 bases in between. This CDR3 has 14 residues. CDR1 SNHLY and CDR2 FYNNEI come from the germline V gene.